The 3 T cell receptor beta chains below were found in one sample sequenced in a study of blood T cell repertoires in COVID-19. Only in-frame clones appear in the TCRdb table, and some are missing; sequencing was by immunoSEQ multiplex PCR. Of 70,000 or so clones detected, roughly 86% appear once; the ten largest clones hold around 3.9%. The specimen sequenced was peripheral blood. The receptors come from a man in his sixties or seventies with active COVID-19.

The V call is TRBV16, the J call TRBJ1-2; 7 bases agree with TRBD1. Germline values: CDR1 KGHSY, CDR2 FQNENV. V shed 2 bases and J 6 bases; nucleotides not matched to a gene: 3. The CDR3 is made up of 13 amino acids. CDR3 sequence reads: CASSQRQGDGYTF. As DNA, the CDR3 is TGTGCCAGCAGCCAAAGACAGGGCGATGGCTACACCTTC.

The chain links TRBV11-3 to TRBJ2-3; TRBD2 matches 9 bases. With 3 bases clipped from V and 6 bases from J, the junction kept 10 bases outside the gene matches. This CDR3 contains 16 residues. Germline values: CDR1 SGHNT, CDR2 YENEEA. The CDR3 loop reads CASSFTRLAGVDTQYF. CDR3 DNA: TGTGCCAGCAGCTTCACCAGATTAGCGGGAGTGGATACGCAGTATTTT.

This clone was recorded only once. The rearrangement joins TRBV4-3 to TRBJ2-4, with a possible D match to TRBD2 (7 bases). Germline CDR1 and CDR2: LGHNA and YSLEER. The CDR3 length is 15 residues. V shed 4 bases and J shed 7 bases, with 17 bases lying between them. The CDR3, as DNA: TGCGCCAGCAGCCCTGGGGGGGGGCGGGGGAACATTCAGTACTTC. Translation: CASSPGGGRGNIQYF.